This T cell receptor (beta chain) was profiled in a study of shared clonotypes between healthy human individuals. Trimming at V came to 2 bases and at J to 3 bases, leaving 1 base not matched to a gene. There are 13 residues in the CDR3. The germline gives CDR1 SGHRS, CDR2 YFSETQ. General study findings and limits: Only a few donors were included, so the genetic and exposure-history diversity represented was limited.

Notes on this clone: Its target is unknown.

Clones were read by immunoSEQ multiplex PCR, and TCRdb kept only the in-frame ones, dropping some. The sample includes roughly 2.5 million clones, over 85% seen only once; the top ten take under 0.15%. The clonotype was recovered from a man between 18 and 29 years old in good health. Sequenced input: naive CD4+ T cells sorted from blood. As to subset: CD45RA+ positively selected. This chain joins TRBV5-1 and TRBJ1-2, with 7 bases fitting TRBD1. The DNA for the CDR3 is TGCGCCAGCAGCTTCGACAGGGACTATGGCTACACCTTC. It is translated as CASSFDRDYGYTF.